The present T cell receptor beta chain was sequenced within a study of T cell changes during pregnancy in multiple sclerosis. The V and J ends lost 4 bases and 2 bases, in that order; junction bases with no gene match: 4. The germline V gene has CDR1 SGHRS and CDR2 YFSETQ. This CDR3 has 14 residues. The table came from immunoSEQ multiplex PCR; TCRdb's copy has only in-frame clones and leaves some out. Seen here are around 61,000 clones, around 91% observed once, and the top ten hold roughly 1.5%. This clonotype originated in a female donor in good health, enrolled as a control in a pregnancy study. The source was peripheral blood, collected in the third trimester of pregnancy. The chain carries TRBV5-1 and TRBJ2-5, with 8 nucleotides matching TRBD1. The CDR3 sequence is CASSAWTGQETQYF. The CDR3 DNA is TGCGCCAGCAGCGCGTGGACAGGGCAAGAGACCCAGTACTTC.